Following are 17 T cell receptor beta chains from one sample sequenced in a study of T cell responses to AZD1222 COVID-19 vaccine. Method: immunoSEQ multiplex PCR; TCRdb's copy keeps in-frame clones and lacks some. This sample has some 140,000 clones, with approximately 93% found just once. The sequencing used peripheral blood, collected on day 0 of AZD1222 vaccination. The receptors derive from an adult in good health.

The chain has TRBV25-1 and TRBJ2-7; 9 nucleotides line up with TRBD1. The CDR3 runs to 14 residues. Per germline, CDR1 MGHDK and CDR2 SYGVNS. The J segment lost 0 bases and the V segment lost 4 bases, leaving 1 base of the junction unmatched. The CDR3 bases are TGTGCCAGCAGTGGGGACAGGGTCTCCTACGAGCAGTACTTC. It specifies CASSGDRVSYEQYF.

The chain uses TRBV11-2 and TRBJ2-2, with D maybe TRBD2 (7 bases). Germline assignment: CDR1 SGHAT and CDR2 FQNNGV. The CDR3 consists of 17 residues. V was cut by 8 bases and J by 0 bases, with 19 bases left in between. The CDR3 nucleotides read TGTGCCAGCCCCGGGGGAGGGGGGGCGACGAACACCGGGGAGCTGTTTTTT. It specifies CASPGGGGATNTGELFF.

The rearrangement joins TRBV14 to TRBJ1-2; TRBD1 agrees at 8 bases. V shed 1 base and J 4 bases; nucleotides not matched to a gene: 5. The CDR3 runs to 15 residues. Germline V CDR1 and CDR2: SGHDN, FVKESK. The CDR3 DNA is TGTGCCAGCAGCCAAGGAAGACAGGGGTTCTATGGCTACACCTTC. Amino acid sequence: CASSQGRQGFYGYTF.

V is TRBV28 and J is TRBJ2-1; D possibly corresponds to TRBD2 (6 bases). This CDR3 contains 12 residues. The V and J ends lost 2 bases and 15 bases respectively, with 14 bases between them. The germline CDR1 and CDR2 sequences are MDHEN and SYDVKM. Here the CDR3 DNA reads TGTGCCAGCAGTTTAGGTAGCGGAGGTTTGTTCTTC. It yields the protein CASSLGSGGLFF.

The chain couples TRBV18 to TRBJ2-5; 13 bases map to TRBD2. J lost 5 bases, V lost 3 bases, and 6 bases had no gene match. This CDR3 is built from 16 residues. In germline, CDR1 is KGHSH, CDR2 LQKENI. The CDR3 DNA is TGTGCCAGCTCACCCAGGACTAGCGGGAGTGGGGAGACCCAGTACTTC. Its protein product is CASSPRTSGSGETQYF.

The J gene is TRBJ1-5, the V gene TRBV18, with 7 bases lining up with TRBD1. Germline CDR1 and CDR2: KGHSH and LQKENI. The CDR3 runs to 15 residues. V shed 4 bases and J 5 bases; nucleotides not matched to a gene: 8. For the CDR3, the DNA is TGTGCCAGCTCACTACGACAGGGTATCGATCAGCCCCAGCATTTT. Translated: CASSLRQGIDQPQHF.

The chain has TRBV5-1 and TRBJ1-1; D remains ambiguous. Trimming left V 4 bases short and J 1 base short, with 11 bases between. Germline V CDR1 and CDR2: SGHRS, YFSETQ. There are 14 residues in the CDR3. CDR3 sequence: CASSQNGPNTEAFF. CDR3 bases: TGCGCCAGCAGCCAAAACGGCCCGAACACTGAAGCTTTCTTT.

The V and J genes are TRBV6-5 and TRBJ1-4; 7 bases fit TRBD1. The CDR3 spans 14 residues. Germline loops: CDR1 MNHEY, CDR2 SVGAGI. V trimming: 6 bases; J trimming: 6 bases; junction bases outside the gene matches: 7. CDR3 nucleotides: TGTGCCAGCAGCTCCGGACAGGAGTATGAAAAACTGTTTTTT. As protein: CASSSGQEYEKLFF.

The chain is built from TRBV10-1 and TRBJ2-2, with D perhaps matching TRBD1 or TRBD2 (6 bases each). Deletions cut 11 bases from V and 4 bases from J, with 14 bases between. CDR1 and CDR2 from the germline V gene are WNHNN and SYGVQD (reference sequence). The CDR3 spans 13 residues. CDR3 residues: CACGGPSTGELFF. The CDR3, as DNA: TGCGCCTGTGGGGGGCCGAGCACCGGGGAGCTGTTTTTT.

The chain is built from TRBV9 and TRBJ2-7; TRBD2 aligns across 8 bases. With 3 bases clipped from V and 2 bases from J, the junction kept 4 bases outside the gene matches. This CDR3 is built from 14 residues. Germline V gene data show CDR1 as SGDLS and CDR2 as YYNGEE. The CDR3 protein is CASSESSGTYEQYF. The CDR3 nucleotides are TGTGCCAGCAGCGAAAGTAGCGGGACCTACGAGCAGTACTTC.

V usage is TRBV29-1 and J usage is TRBJ1-3; 10 positions agree with TRBD1. Germline values: CDR1 SQVTM, CDR2 ANQGSEA. V dropped 8 bases and J dropped 2; count of bases not matched to a gene: 6. The CDR3 sequence is 14 residues long. The CDR3 loop reads CSFAGQGAGNTIYF. The CDR3 region has the DNA TGCAGCTTCGCTGGACAGGGGGCTGGAAACACCATATATTTT.

The chain uses TRBV2 and TRBJ2-2; 8 bases line up with TRBD2. Trimming took 6 bases from V and 2 from J; bases not matched to a gene: 14. This CDR3 is 18 amino acids long. Germline assignment: CDR1 SNHLY and CDR2 FYNNEI. The CDR3 coding sequence is TGTGCCAGCAGCGCGATTCGAGTAGCGGGGACTAACACCGGGGAGCTGTTTTTT. It specifies CASSAIRVAGTNTGELFF. Full variable domain (outside the CDR3, taken from reference TRBV2 and TRBJ2-2): EPEVTQTPSHQVTQMGQEVILRCVPISNHLYFYWYRQILGQKVEFLVSFYNNEISEKSEIFDDQFSVERPDGSNFTLKIRSTKLEDSAMYFCASSAIRVAGTNTGELFFGEGSRLTVL.

The J gene is TRBJ1-2, the V gene TRBV7-9; the D is unclear. CDR1 SEHNR and CDR2 FQNEAQ come from the germline V gene (reference sequence). V lost 5 bases to trimming and J lost 3 bases, with 16 bases between them. This CDR3 region has 15 residues. The CDR3 nucleotides read TGTGCCAGCAGCCCCCCGGACGCGTCGCACTATGGCTACACCTTC. Residues: CASSPPDASHYGYTF.

The chain couples TRBV11-2 to TRBJ2-7, with TRBD2 matching over 11 bases. Germline values: CDR1 SGHAT, CDR2 FQNNGV. Germline trimming cut 7 bases from V and 1 base from J; bases unmatched to any gene: 6. This CDR3 is 15 amino acids long. CDR3 DNA: TGTGCCAGCACCCTAACTAGCGGGAGTTCCTACGAGCAGTACTTC. It specifies CASTLTSGSSYEQYF.

The V and J genes are TRBV25-1 and TRBJ1-3; D is perhaps TRBD1 (5 bases). CDR3 length: 14 amino acids. With 5 bases removed from V and 4 bases from J, the gap between germline ends came to 12 bases. Germline CDR1 MGHDK, CDR2 SYGVNS. CDR3 in amino acids: CASSPAGSGNTIYF. In nucleotides, the CDR3 is TGTGCCAGCAGTCCTGCAGGGTCGGGAAACACCATATATTTT.

The chain combines TRBV5-4 with TRBJ1-2, with 8 bases lining up with TRBD1. This CDR3 has 15 residues. V lost 4 bases to trimming and J lost 8 bases; unmatched junction nucleotides: 13. The germline CDR1 and CDR2 sequences are SGHNT and YYREEE (reference sequence). CDR3 residues: CASSLRMGRGRGYTF. The CDR3 DNA reads as TGTGCCAGCAGCCTCCGGATGGGCAGGGGGCGGGGCTACACCTTC.

The chain carries TRBV5-1 and TRBJ2-7, with 7 nucleotides matching TRBD1. The trim removed 0 bases at V and 5 bases at J, leaving 5 bases unmatched. The CDR3 is made up of 14 amino acids. Germline CDR1 is SGHRS and CDR2 is YFSETQ. This chain's CDR3 is CASSLGTGSHEQYF. CDR3 sequence (DNA): TGCGCCAGCAGCTTGGGGACAGGTTCCCACGAGCAGTACTTC.